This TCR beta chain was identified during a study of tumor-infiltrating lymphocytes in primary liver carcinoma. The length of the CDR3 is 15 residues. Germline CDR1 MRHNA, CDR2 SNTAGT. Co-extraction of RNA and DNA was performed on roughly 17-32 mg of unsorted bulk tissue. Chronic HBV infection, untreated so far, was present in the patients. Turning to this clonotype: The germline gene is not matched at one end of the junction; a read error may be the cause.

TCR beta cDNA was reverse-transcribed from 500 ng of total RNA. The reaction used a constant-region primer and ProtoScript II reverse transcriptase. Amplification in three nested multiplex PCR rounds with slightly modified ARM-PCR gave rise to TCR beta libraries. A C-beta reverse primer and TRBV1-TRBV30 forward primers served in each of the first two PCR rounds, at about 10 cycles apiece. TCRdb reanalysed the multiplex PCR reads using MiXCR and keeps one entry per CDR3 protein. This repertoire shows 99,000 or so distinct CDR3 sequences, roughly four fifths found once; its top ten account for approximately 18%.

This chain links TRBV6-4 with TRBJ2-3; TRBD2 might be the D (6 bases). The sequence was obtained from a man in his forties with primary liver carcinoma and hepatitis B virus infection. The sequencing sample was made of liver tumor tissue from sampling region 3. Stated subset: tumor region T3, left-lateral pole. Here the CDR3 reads CVSSRTSGSTDTQYF. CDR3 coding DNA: TGTGTCAGCAGTCGGACCAGCGGGAGCACAGATACGCAGTATTTT.